Below, 20 T cell receptor beta chains from the same sample are listed, as sequenced in a study of OX40 agonist ivuxolimab in advanced cancers. The repertoire was sequenced with immunoSEQ multiplex PCR; TCRdb's copy has only in-frame clones and lacks some. The table includes more than 75,000 clones, 75% to 90% detected once. Sequencing used CD4+ or CD8+ T cells sorted from blood, obtained in a trial of the OX40 agonist ivuxolimab. The source is an adult with an advanced solid tumor such as melanoma, head and neck, liver or kidney cancer.

V gene TRBV5-6 combines with J gene TRBJ2-7; 8 nucleotides line up with TRBD2. Germline values: CDR1 SGHDT, CDR2 YYEEEE. Unmatched junction bases numbered 9, after V lost 4 bases and J lost 3 bases. The CDR3 sequence is 15 residues long. This chain's CDR3 is CASSLIGSGSYEQYF. CDR3 bases: TGTGCCAGCAGCCTAATTGGGAGCGGGAGCTACGAGCAGTACTTC.

The V call is TRBV7-9, the J call TRBJ2-7; D might be TRBD1 (6 bases). Deletions cut 6 bases from V and 5 bases from J, with 23 bases between. CDR1 and CDR2 from the germline V gene are SEHNR and FQNEAQ (reference sequence). The CDR3 totals 16 residues. The CDR3 coding sequence is TGTGCCAGCAGGCCCCGAGAGCAGGGGTGGGACCACGAGCAGTACTTC. Its translation: CASRPREQGWDHEQYF.

The chain recombines TRBV18 with TRBJ2-3; D is ambiguous. Germline V lookup: CDR1 KGHSH, CDR2 LQKENI. The V end lost 3 bases, the J end lost 4 bases, and 17 bases lay between the germline ends. The CDR3 totals 16 residues. This chain's CDR3 is CASSPSALPEPDTQYF. DNA of the CDR3: TGTGCCAGCTCACCGTCGGCTCTCCCCGAGCCAGATACGCAGTATTTT.

This clone was seen a few times. For the CDR3, the DNA is TGTGCCAGCAGTGAAAGGGACAGGGCCCCCTACGAGCAGTACGTC. It encodes CASSERDRAPYEQYV. The chain recombines TRBV6-1 with TRBJ2-7; 9 bases map to TRBD1. V shed 2 bases, J shed 2 bases, and the junction held 4 bases outside the gene matches. CDR3 length: 15 amino acids. Germline CDR1 is MNHNS and CDR2 is SASEGT.

The V call is TRBV18, the J call TRBJ2-2; tentative D call: TRBD2 (5 bases). The CDR3 extends over 14 amino acids. Germline V lookup: CDR1 KGHSH, CDR2 LQKENI. The germline V and J ends were trimmed by 0 bases and 7 bases, with 9 bases remaining between them. The CDR3 reads CASSPPRANGELFF. CDR3 nucleotides: TGTGCCAGCTCACCACCGAGGGCGAACGGGGAGCTGTTTTTT.

The chain has TRBV6-5 and TRBJ2-5; D not resolved. Trimming cost V 6 bases and J 5 bases, with 7 bases left between them. This CDR3 spans 11 amino acids. Germline V gene data show CDR1 as MNHEY and CDR2 as SVGAGI. CDR3 nucleotides: TGTGCCAGCAGCGTGACGGAGACCCAGTACTTC. Protein sequence: CASSVTETQYF.

This chain joins TRBV2 and TRBJ2-5; TRBD1 or TRBD2 may be the D gene (5 bases each). This CDR3 is 15 amino acids long. In germline, CDR1 is SNHLY, CDR2 FYNNEI. Trimming took off 1 base at V and 4 bases at J, with 13 bases between the two ends. DNA for the CDR3: TGTGCCAGCAGTGAAGATGGGGACCGAGGAGAGACCCAGTACTTC. It encodes CASSEDGDRGETQYF.

The rearrangement joins TRBV28 to TRBJ2-3, with 8 nucleotides matching TRBD2. V gave up 4 bases and J gave up 6 bases; unmatched junction bases: 9. The germline V gene has CDR1 MDHEN and CDR2 SYDVKM. The CDR3 contains 15 residues. The CDR3: CASSSPGLGADTQYF. The CDR3 DNA is TGTGCCAGCAGTTCCCCGGGACTAGGCGCCGATACGCAGTATTTT.

The chain uses TRBV6-4 and TRBJ1-4; D gene ambiguous. Looked up from germline, CDR1 is MRHNA and CDR2 is SNTAGT. CDR3 size: 14 residues. The V gene lost 0 bases and the J gene lost 7 bases, with 9 bases spanning the gap. The CDR3 sequence is CASSDSAYGEKLFF. DNA for the CDR3: TGTGCCAGCAGTGACTCAGCCTACGGTGAAAAACTGTTTTTT.

This clone was recorded a few times. The chain has TRBV7-2 and TRBJ2-1; unclear D gene. Germline CDR1 and CDR2: SGHTA and FQGNSA. Trimming took off 3 bases at V and 0 bases at J, with 15 bases between the two ends. The CDR3 extends over 17 amino acids. CDR3 region: CASSLYTFRGSYNEQFF. CDR3 nucleotides: TGTGCCAGCAGCTTGTATACCTTTAGAGGCTCCTACAATGAGCAGTTCTTC.

The V gene is TRBV10-3, the J gene TRBJ2-3, with TRBD2 matching 7 bases. CDR3 size: 15 residues. The ends lost 10 bases at V and 0 bases at J; junction bases unmatched: 10. Germline assignment: CDR1 ENHRY and CDR2 SYGVKD. The CDR3 DNA follows: TGTGCCACCGCTAGCGGTGCTTCTAGCACAGATACGCAGTATTTT. Protein: CATASGASSTDTQYF.

The table lists this clone with a few counts. The rearrangement uses TRBV29-1 and TRBJ2-2; 11 positions match TRBD2. With 8 bases clipped from V and 12 bases from J, the junction kept 8 bases outside the gene matches. CDR1 is SQVTM, CDR2 ANQGSEA, per germline. CDR3 length: 12 amino acids. This CDR3 reads CSSGTSGGKLFF. CDR3 coding DNA: TGCAGCTCCGGGACTAGCGGCGGAAAGCTGTTTTTT.

The genes are TRBV5-6 and TRBJ1-3; 8 nucleotides align to TRBD1. V was clipped by 7 bases and J by 8 bases; unmatched bases: 11. The CDR3 contains 14 residues. Germline lookup yields CDR1 SGHDT and CDR2 YYEEEE. CDR3 nucleotide sequence: TGTGCCAGCGGGGCGGCGACAGGGGCCCACACCATATATTTT. Protein: CASGAATGAHTIYF.

This rearrangement joins TRBV4-2 to TRBJ2-1; 11 nucleotides agree with TRBD2. CDR3 length equals 17 residues. Germline loops: CDR1 LGHNA, CDR2 YNFKEQ. Trimming cost V 0 bases and J 9 bases; bases outside gene matches: 10. This CDR3 reads CASSQDLAGGLPSEQFF. Here the CDR3 DNA reads TGTGCCAGCAGCCAAGACTTAGCGGGAGGGCTCCCCAGTGAGCAGTTCTTC.

This clone was seen only a few times. The chain employs TRBV9 and TRBJ1-2; D is undetermined. The germline CDR1 and CDR2 sequences are SGDLS and YYNGEE. V lost 0 bases and J lost 6, with 9 bases in between. The CDR3 is made up of 13 amino acids. CDR3 in DNA: TGTGCCAGCAGCGTAGTGGTGAGGGATGGCTACACCTTC. This gives the protein CASSVVVRDGYTF.

J is TRBJ2-7 and V is TRBV5-6; weak D call: TRBD1 (5 bases). The CDR3 extends over 15 amino acids. Germline CDR1 SGHDT, CDR2 YYEEEE. Trimming pared 3 bases from V and 4 bases from J, leaving 17 bases between. The CDR3 sequence: CASSSSGRTRYEQYV. The CDR3 DNA sequence: TGTGCCAGCAGCTCCTCTGGACGGACACGGTACGAGCAGTACGTC.

The chain joins TRBV9 to TRBJ2-1, with 10 bases lining up with TRBD1. Germline V gene data show CDR1 as SGDLS and CDR2 as YYNGEE. J was trimmed by 1 base and V by 3 bases; bases with no gene match: 4. The length of the CDR3 is 16 residues. The CDR3 protein is CASSARTGGSYNEQFF. The CDR3 region has the DNA TGTGCCAGCAGCGCTCGGACAGGGGGATCCTACAATGAGCAGTTCTTC. Full variable domain (outside the CDR3, taken from reference TRBV9 and TRBJ2-1): DSGVTQTPKHLITATGQRVTLRCSPRSGDLSVYWYQQSLDQGLQFLIQYYNGEERAKGNILERFSAQQFPDLHSELNLSSLELGDSALYFCASSARTGGSYNEQFFGPGTRLTVL.

The V call is TRBV4-1, the J call TRBJ2-1; TRBD2 might be the D (6 bases). Germline V gives CDR1 MGHRA, CDR2 YSYEKL. This CDR3 has 18 residues. V shed 1 base and J shed 0 bases, with 16 bases lying between them. The CDR3, as DNA: TGCGCCAGCAGCCAAGTCGATATGGGACTTAGCTCCTACAATGAGCAGTTCTTC. Its protein product is CASSQVDMGLSSYNEQFF.

V and J are TRBV20-1 and TRBJ2-3; no firm D call. CDR3 size: 11 residues. CDR1 and CDR2 (germline): DFQATT, SNEGSKA (reference sequence). The CDR3 coding sequence is TGCAGCTCTGAAGGGCCCGATACGCAGTATTTT. Translating it yields CSSEGPDTQYF.

The chain is built from TRBV28 and TRBJ1-3; perhaps TRBD1 as D (6 bases). The CDR3 totals 16 residues. V lost 1 base and J lost 3, with 13 bases in between. Germline lookup yields CDR1 MDHEN and CDR2 SYDVKM. CDR3 sequence: CASSLSAGANGNTIYF. CDR3 DNA: TGTGCCAGCAGTTTATCGGCAGGGGCGAATGGAAACACCATATATTTT.